Following are 11 T cell receptor beta chains from one sample sequenced in a study of OX40 agonist ivuxolimab in advanced cancers. TCRdb's table, derived via immunoSEQ multiplex PCR, lists solely in-frame clones and lacks some. The sample has about 64,000 clones, 91% seen once. The sample was CD4+ or CD8+ T cells sorted from blood, taken in a trial of the OX40 agonist ivuxolimab. These receptors all stem from an adult with an advanced solid tumor such as melanoma, head and neck, liver or kidney cancer.

The chain has TRBV30 and TRBJ1-2; D remains unclear. Trimming cost V 0 bases and J 1 base, with 12 bases left between them. Germline assignment: CDR1 GTSNPN and CDR2 SVGIG (reference sequence). This CDR3 is 15 amino acids long. The CDR3 DNA reads as TGTGCCTGGAGTGTACATCCCAGCTTTAACTATGGCTACACCTTC. Protein: CAWSVHPSFNYGYTF.

This chain links TRBV2 with TRBJ1-2; D unclear. Deletions cut 3 bases from V and 0 bases from J, with 5 bases between. CDR3 length equals 13 residues. The germline gives CDR1 SNHLY, CDR2 FYNNEI. CDR3 amino acids: CASSETANYGYTF. DNA for the CDR3: TGTGCCAGCAGTGAGACGGCTAACTATGGCTACACCTTC.

The chain couples TRBV19 to TRBJ2-2; D may be TRBD2 (6 bases). From germline, CDR1 is LNHDA and CDR2 SQIVND (reference sequence). Deletions cut 4 bases from V and 5 bases from J, with 11 bases between. The CDR3 is 14 amino acids. The CDR3 DNA is TGTGCCAGTAGTAACCAAGGAGGGACCGGGGAGCTGTTTTTT. Its translation: CASSNQGGTGELFF.

The V call is TRBV15, the J call TRBJ1-5; the D gene is possibly TRBD1 (6 bases). The CDR3 sequence is 15 residues long. CDR1 is LNHNV and CDR2 is YYDKDF in the germline V gene (reference sequence). V dropped 5 bases and J dropped 1 base, with 12 bases sitting between them. CDR3 protein: CATSPRGWSNQPQHF. CDR3 sequence (DNA): TGTGCCACCAGCCCCAGGGGTTGGAGCAATCAGCCCCAGCATTTT.

J is TRBJ2-2 and V is TRBV9; no firm D call. V gave up 2 bases and J gave up 9 bases, with 11 bases separating them. Looked up from germline, CDR1 is SGDLS and CDR2 is YYNGEE. This CDR3 is 13 amino acids long. CDR3 residues: CASSVAPLRELFF. DNA for the CDR3: TGTGCCAGCAGCGTCGCGCCCCTCCGGGAGCTGTTTTTT.

V gene TRBV2 combines with J gene TRBJ2-5; D remains ambiguous. V was trimmed by 9 bases and J by 5 bases, leaving 22 bases between them. This CDR3 contains 15 residues. Germline CDR1 SNHLY, CDR2 FYNNEI. The CDR3 nucleotides are TGTGCCAGTTTGGACGGATTGGGGAATTTGGAGACCCAGTACTTC. Residues: CASLDGLGNLETQYF.

The chain couples TRBV6-1 to TRBJ2-5; D may be TRBD2 (6 bases). This CDR3 has 13 residues. Germline loops: CDR1 MNHNS, CDR2 SASEGT. Trimming took 3 bases from V and 4 from J, leaving 9 bases between them. DNA of the CDR3: TGTGCCAGCAGTGACGGGCGGGGAGAGACCCAGTACTTC. This gives the protein CASSDGRGETQYF.

The chain is built from TRBV5-1 and TRBJ2-1; 10 nucleotides match TRBD2. The V and J ends lost 2 bases and 4 bases, in that order; junction bases with no gene match: 6. The CDR3 covers 16 residues. Germline V gene sequence: CDR1 SGHRS, CDR2 YFSETQ. CDR3 nucleotides: TGCGCCAGCAGCTTACAAGCGGGGGGGTATTACAATGAGCAGTTCTTC. Amino acids: CASSLQAGGYYNEQFF. The entire variable domain, with the rest obtained from reference TRBV5-1 and TRBJ2-1, is as follows: KAGVTQTPRYLIKTRGQQVTLSCSPISGHRSVSWYQQTPGQGLQFLFEYFSETQRNKGNFPGRFSGRQFSNSRSEMNVSTLELGDSALYLCASSLQAGGYYNEQFFGPGTRLTVL.

This chain links TRBV19 with TRBJ2-7; 9 positions agree with TRBD2. Germline values: CDR1 LNHDA, CDR2 SQIVND (reference sequence). The CDR3 totals 14 residues. V was pared by 5 bases and J by 3 bases, with 5 bases of the junction left unmatched. In DNA form, the CDR3 reads TGTGCCAGTAGTCTAGCGGGAATGGGCTACGAGCAGTACTTC. It translates to CASSLAGMGYEQYF. Full variable domain (missing parts from reference TRBV19 and TRBJ2-7): DGGITQSPKYLFRKEGQNVTLSCEQNLNHDAMYWYRQDPGQGLRLIYYSQIVNDFQKGDIAEGYSVSREKKESFPLTVTSAQKNPTAFYLCASSLAGMGYEQYFGPGTRLTVT.

The chain carries TRBV27 and TRBJ2-5; the match to TRBD1 covers 8 bases. J was trimmed by 2 bases and V by 5 bases; bases with no gene match: 7. The CDR3 runs 15 residues. Germline CDR1 reads MNHEY; CDR2 reads SMNVEV (reference sequence). CDR3 amino acids: CASSRDRGYQETQYF. DNA for the CDR3: TGTGCCAGCAGTCGCGACAGGGGATATCAAGAGACCCAGTACTTC.

This clone was observed once. The V gene is TRBV10-1, the J gene TRBJ2-2, with D possibly matching TRBD2 (6 bases). The length of the CDR3 is 13 residues. Germline V gene lookup returns CDR1 WNHNN and CDR2 SYGVQD (reference sequence). The ends were cut back, 6 bases at V and 6 bases at J, with 11 bases in the middle. The CDR3 is CASRAAGAGELFF. CDR3 in DNA: TGCGCCAGCAGGGCAGCGGGTGCCGGGGAGCTGTTTTTT.